The 21 T cell receptor beta chains below all came from one sample that was sequenced in a study of blood T cells in healthy people across ages. It was with a sample-barcoded 5' primer and a J-beta primer mix that a second PCR of roughly 7 to 12 cycles was run. Each CDR3 protein gets one entry after TCRdb re-called the 5' RACE reads with MiXCR. The sample records under 1,100,000 distinct CDR3 sequences, around 25% being singletons. The same data also went into a second study, on T cells of mothers and their children.

Sequenced sample: blood. These receptors all come from a girl aged 2 to 9 in good health.

In DNA, the CDR3 is TGTGCCAGTAGTTCTCTCCGCGAGACCCTCGGTACGCAGTATTTT. Translated: CASSSLRETLGTQYF. The V gene is TRBV19, the J gene TRBJ2-3; no clear D. The CDR3 spans 15 residues. From germline, CDR1 is LNHDA and CDR2 SQIVND (reference sequence). The ends were cut back, 5 bases at V and 8 bases at J, with 20 bases in the middle.

This clonotype was observed a handful of times. The gene calls are TRBV6-5 and TRBJ2-7, with D uncertain. The CDR3 has 14 amino acids. Germline V gene lookup returns CDR1 MNHEY and CDR2 SVGAGI. With 6 bases removed from V and 5 bases from J, the gap between germline ends came to 17 bases. CDR3 coding DNA: TGTGCCAGCAGCAACGACGGTGGCGTCCACGAGCAGTACTTC. Protein sequence: CASSNDGGVHEQYF.

The chain joins TRBV12-3 or TRBV12-4 to TRBJ1-6, with a possible D match to TRBD1 (6 bases). V was cut by 0 bases and J by 5 bases, with 8 bases left in between. The CDR3 has 15 residues. The CDR3 DNA follows: TGTGCCAGCAGTTTAGCTTGGACAGATAATTCACCCCTCCACTTT. Protein: CASSLAWTDNSPLHF.

This clonotype was picked up a small number of times. This chain's CDR3 is CASSSGNMNTEAFF. In nucleotides, the CDR3 is TGTGCCAGCAGCTCCGGGAATATGAACACTGAAGCTTTCTTT. The chain employs TRBV12-3 or TRBV12-4 and TRBJ1-1; D uncertain. The CDR3 consists of 14 residues. V lost 6 bases to trimming and J lost 0 bases, with 11 bases between them.

CDR3 residues: CASSGKGGYTF. CDR3 DNA sequence: TGTGCCAGCAGCGGCAAAGGAGGCTACACCTTC. This chain uses TRBV5-6 with TRBJ1-2, with D uncertain. The CDR3 covers 11 residues. Germline CDR1 SGHDT, CDR2 YYEEEE. V lost 4 bases, J lost 8 bases, and 9 bases lay in between.

This clonotype was counted only a few times. The chain has TRBV29-1 and TRBJ2-4; D might be TRBD1 or TRBD2, each matching 6 bases. V gave up 6 bases and J gave up 7 bases, with 16 bases separating them. Germline V gene data show CDR1 as SQVTM and CDR2 as ANQGSEA. The CDR3 sequence is 13 residues long. CDR3 nucleotides: TGCAGCGTGGGGGGCTTAACAACGAACATTCAGTACTTC. It yields the protein CSVGGLTTNIQYF.

The chain recombines TRBV20-1 with TRBJ2-3; 9 nucleotides align to TRBD2. The CDR3 spans 15 residues. J lost 3 bases, V lost 5 bases, and 9 bases had no gene match. Germline assignment: CDR1 DFQATT and CDR2 SNEGSKA (reference sequence). Here the CDR3 reads CSAGRGGASTDTQYF. In nucleotides, the CDR3 is TGCAGTGCTGGACGCGGGGGGGCGAGTACAGATACGCAGTATTTT.

The rearrangement links TRBV18 to TRBJ2-6; no definite D call. V lost 3 bases and J lost 0, with 6 bases in between. The CDR3 has 15 residues. Germline CDR1 reads KGHSH; CDR2 reads LQKENI. CDR3 DNA: TGTGCCAGCTCACCTATCGTCTCTGGGGCCAACGTCCTGACTTTC. This codes for CASSPIVSGANVLTF.

This clonotype has a count of ten or more. This chain links TRBV5-1 with TRBJ2-6; TRBD1 matches at 7 bases. V dropped 7 bases and J dropped 0; count of bases not matched to a gene: 10. The germline V gene encodes CDR1 SGHRS and CDR2 YFSETQ. CDR3 length: 17 amino acids. This CDR3 is CASYRDSPLSGANVLTF. CDR3 DNA sequence: TGCGCCAGCTACCGGGACAGTCCTCTCTCTGGGGCCAACGTCCTGACTTTC.

The V and J genes are TRBV9 and TRBJ2-5; 9 nucleotides align to TRBD2. Near its end, the DNA agrees better with TRBJ2-7, so the J call may be wrong. This CDR3 spans 16 amino acids. Germline CDR1 SGDLS, CDR2 YYNGEE. This chain's CDR3 is CASSVSGQRGAVEQYF. Written as DNA, the CDR3 is TGTGCCAGCAGCGTTAGCGGACAGCGGGGGGCCGTCGAGCAGTACTTC.

V is TRBV4-1 and J is TRBJ2-1; no definite D call. The length of the CDR3 is 15 residues. CDR1 is MGHRA and CDR2 is YSYEKL in the germline V gene. V was trimmed by 1 base and J by 2 bases, leaving 9 bases between them. The CDR3 loop reads CASSQGGDTYNEQFF. The CDR3, as DNA: TGCGCCAGCAGCCAAGGGGGTGACACCTACAATGAGCAGTTCTTC.

This clonotype was seen only a few times. The chain links TRBV5-1 to TRBJ2-3; the match to TRBD1 covers 8 bases. The CDR3 has 15 amino acids. Trimming cost V 8 bases and J 2 bases; bases outside gene matches: 10. CDR1 SGHRS and CDR2 YFSETQ come from the germline V gene. The CDR3 spells CASTPDRASTDTQYF. CDR3 sequence (DNA): TGCGCCAGTACCCCGGACAGGGCCTCCACAGATACGCAGTATTTT.

The chain is built from TRBV29-1 and TRBJ1-2; tentative D call: TRBD1 (5 bases). Germline V lookup: CDR1 SQVTM, CDR2 ANQGSEA. V lost 3 bases to trimming and J lost 5 bases, with 10 bases between them. The CDR3 runs 12 residues. CDR3 loop: CSVEAGRYGYTF. Written as DNA, the CDR3 is TGCAGCGTTGAGGCAGGGCGGTATGGCTACACCTTC.

This clonotype was counted between two and nine times. The chain couples TRBV7-3 to TRBJ2-6, with D unclear. Trimming took off 2 bases at V and 1 base at J, with 9 bases between the two ends. This CDR3 comprises 16 residues. The germline CDR1 and CDR2 sequences are SGHTA and FQGTGA. CDR3 sequence (DNA): TGTGCCAGCAGCTTACTTCGCAGGTCTGGGGCCAACGTCCTGACTTTC. As protein: CASSLLRRSGANVLTF.

The chain has TRBV7-3 and TRBJ2-1, with TRBD1 as a possible D gene (6 bases). V gave up 1 base and J gave up 0 bases, with 7 bases separating them. The CDR3 is 15 residues long. Germline lookup yields CDR1 SGHTA and CDR2 FQGTGA. Here the CDR3 DNA reads TGTGCCAGCAGCTTAAAGGACAGCTCCTACAATGAGCAGTTCTTC. Encoded protein: CASSLKDSSYNEQFF.

This sequence joins TRBV29-1 and TRBJ2-7; D is tentatively TRBD1 or TRBD2 (5 bases each). Germline assignment: CDR1 SQVTM and CDR2 ANQGSEA. V was shortened by 7 bases and J by 0 bases, with 16 bases between the two germline ends. The CDR3 extends over 14 amino acids. The CDR3 sequence: CSASGRLSSYEQYF. The CDR3 region has the DNA TGCAGCGCCTCGGGACGCCTCTCCTCCTACGAGCAGTACTTC.

The V and J genes are TRBV3-1 and TRBJ2-7, with D perhaps matching TRBD2 (5 bases). In germline, CDR1 is LGHDT, CDR2 YNNKEL (reference sequence). The CDR3 extends over 13 amino acids. V was clipped by 4 bases and J by 5 bases, with 12 bases between them. The CDR3 DNA is TGTGCCAGCAGCCTTACTAGATTCCACGAGCAGTACGTC. It encodes CASSLTRFHEQYV.

This clonotype was recorded a few times. The gene calls are TRBV6-6 and TRBJ1-1, with D tentatively TRBD1 (6 bases). V lost 6 bases to trimming and J lost 3 bases, with 11 bases between them. There are 13 residues in the CDR3. Germline V gene data show CDR1 as MNHNY and CDR2 as SVGAGI (reference sequence). Here the CDR3 DNA reads TGTGCCAGCAGGCCTTACAGGGACACTGAAGCTTTCTTT. Its protein is CASRPYRDTEAFF.

This rearrangement joins TRBV6-6 to TRBJ1-2, with TRBD1 as a possible D gene (6 bases). With 4 bases removed from V and 13 bases from J, the gap between germline ends came to 28 bases. The CDR3 is 16 residues long. The germline V gene has CDR1 MNHNY and CDR2 SVGAGI (reference sequence). CDR3 amino acids: CASSSTPPRDTYSSTF. The CDR3 DNA follows: TGTGCCAGCAGTTCTACACCACCCCGGGACACCTATAGTAGCACCTTC.

J is TRBJ2-7 and V is TRBV27; D is possibly TRBD1 (7 bases). Germline CDR1 MNHEY, CDR2 SMNVEV (reference sequence). The CDR3 is 14 amino acids. Trimming left V 2 bases short and J 2 bases short, with 10 bases between. The CDR3 region is CASSLRGTAYEQYF. The CDR3 coding sequence is TGTGCCAGCAGTTTACGGGGGACAGCCTACGAGCAGTACTTC.

The gene calls are TRBV12-3 or TRBV12-4 and TRBJ1-1; D might be TRBD1 (6 bases). Deletions cut 6 bases from V and 10 bases from J, with 12 bases between. This CDR3 spans 11 amino acids. Written as DNA, the CDR3 is TGTGCCAGCAGCTACCAGGGGACAGCTTTCTTT. This sequence encodes CASSYQGTAFF.